These 21 T cell receptor beta chains originate from one sample sequenced in a study of tumor-infiltrating lymphocytes in primary liver carcinoma. Co-extracting RNA and DNA was done with roughly 17-32 mg of unsorted bulk tissue as input. TCR beta cDNA came from roughly 450 ng total RNA, primed with a constant-region primer. What produced the TCR beta libraries was three nested multiplex PCR rounds using slightly modified ARM-PCR. PCR rounds one and two used TRBV1-TRBV30 forward primers with a C-beta reverse primer for 10 cycles each. A single record per CDR3 protein comes from TCRdb applying MiXCR to the multiplex PCR reads. Among some 87,000 distinct CDR3 sequences, approximately 72% were seen once, and the ten largest hold more than 25%. Source material: tumor-adjacent normal liver tissue. The receptors were gathered from a man aged 35-49 years with primary liver carcinoma and hepatitis B virus infection.

On this clonotype: A clone one base away is much larger, so this may be a read error. The chain has TRBV12-3 or TRBV12-4 and TRBJ1-5, with 9 bases that match TRBD1. CDR3 length: 14 residues. Losses at the gene ends were 5 bases for V and 10 bases for J; bases not matched to a gene: 9. This CDR3 reads CASSMGQGIHPQHF. DNA of the CDR3: TGTGCCAGCAGTATGGGACAGGGAATTCACCCCCAGCATTTT.

A note on this clonotype: A read error may produce the germline difference seen at one junction end. The J gene is TRBJ2-7, the V gene TRBV29-1; no definite D call. The length of the CDR3 is 14 residues. From germline, CDR1 is SQVTM and CDR2 ANQGSEA. CDR3 nucleotide sequence: TGCAGCGTTGACATATCAGGCAACTCCTACGAGCAATACTTC. Its translation is CSVDISGNSYEQYF.

In the case of this clonotype: With a much larger clone just one base away, this may be a read error. This chain uses TRBV10-1 with TRBJ1-2, with D possibly being TRBD1 (5 bases). V dropped 3 bases and J dropped 8 bases, with 16 bases sitting between them. The CDR3 is made up of 14 amino acids. CDR1 is WNHNN and CDR2 is SYGVQD in the germline V gene (reference sequence). The CDR3 sequence: CASSDGTAVEGYTF. The CDR3, as DNA: TGCGCCAGCAGTGATGGGACGGCGGTCGAGGGCTACACCTTC.

This clonotype was seen ten or more times. V gene TRBV12-3 or TRBV12-4 combines with J gene TRBJ2-1; TRBD2 agrees at 8 bases. V was clipped by 2 bases and J by 8 bases; unmatched bases: 2. This CDR3 spans 13 amino acids. The CDR3 sequence is CASSLPGGDEQFF. The DNA of the CDR3 is TGTGCCAGCAGTTTACCGGGAGGGGATGAGCAGTTCTTC.

A remark on this clonotype: At one end the junction does not follow the germline gene, possibly because of a read error. Written as DNA, the CDR3 is TGTGTCAGCACCCCTTCCGGGGCAGCCGCTAATTCTTTCTTT. This encodes CVSTPSGAAANSFF. The V gene is TRBV28, the J gene TRBJ1-1; D possibly corresponds to TRBD1 (5 bases). The germline CDR1 and CDR2 sequences are MDHEN and SYDVKM. This CDR3 region has 14 residues.

The chain recombines TRBV5-1 with TRBJ2-7; possibly TRBD2 for D (6 bases). Deletions cut 4 bases from V and 3 bases from J, with 14 bases between. The germline gives CDR1 SGHRS, CDR2 YFSETQ. The length of the CDR3 is 14 residues. The CDR3 spells CASSPGVGFYEQYF. The CDR3 DNA reads as TGCGCCAGCAGCCCGGGAGTGGGCTTCTACGAGCAGTACTTC.

The sample holds many counts of this clonotype. The rearrangement joins TRBV7-9 to TRBJ2-2; 8 nucleotides match TRBD1. This CDR3 is 15 amino acids long. J gave up 6 bases and V 4 bases, and 7 bases lay outside the gene matches. CDR1 and CDR2 (germline): SEHNR, FQNEAQ (reference sequence). CDR3 bases: TGTGCCAGCAGCTCCGGGACAGGCGGAGCCGGGGAGCTGTTTTTT. Translation gives CASSSGTGGAGELFF.

Worth noting for this clonotype: An end of the junction does not agree with germline; a read error may underlie this. The CDR3 bases are TGTGCCAGCAGCCCGCGACAGGGTGACTATTCACCCCTCTACTTT. This encodes CASSPRQGDYSPLYF. This chain links TRBV6-1 with TRBJ1-6; 7 nucleotides line up with TRBD1. Germline-derived CDR1 and CDR2 are MNHNS and SASEGT. The CDR3 spans 15 residues.

As concerns this clonotype: A junction end diverges from the germline sequence, so it may reflect a read error. The rearrangement joins TRBV6-1 to TRBJ2-1; D tentatively fits TRBD1 or TRBD2 (5 bases each). Germline V gene data show CDR1 as MNHNS and CDR2 as SASEGT. The CDR3 has 12 residues. CDR3: CARGESYNEQFF. The DNA of the CDR3 is TGTGCCAGGGGGGAGTCCTATAATGAGCAGTTCTTC.

Regarding this clonotype: The conserved final phenylalanine or tryptophan is absent from the CDR3, which likely points to a read error. The V call is TRBV5-1, the J call TRBJ2-1; D is possibly TRBD2 (5 bases). The germline gives CDR1 SGHRS, CDR2 YFSETQ. The CDR3 is made up of 13 amino acids. The CDR3: CASGWTPNNEQFL. DNA for the CDR3: TGTGCCAGCGGCTGGACTCCAAACAATGAGCAGTTCCTC.

In regard to this clonotype: At one boundary the junction diverges from the germline segment, which might be a read error. The chain links TRBV11-2 to TRBJ2-7; a possible D gene is TRBD2 (6 bases). Germline CDR1 reads SGHAT; CDR2 reads FQNNGV. The CDR3 runs to 15 residues. CDR3 bases: TGTGCAAGCAGCTGGCAGGTGGGACTGGGCTACGAGCAGTACTTC. Its protein product is CASSWQVGLGYEQYF.

The V gene is TRBV11-2, the J gene TRBJ2-1, with 8 bases lining up with TRBD2. The CDR3 sequence is 16 residues long. Germline V gene lookup returns CDR1 SGHAT and CDR2 FQNNGV. V lost 3 bases and J lost 12; bases outside the gene matches: 16. CDR3 sequence: CASSLDIGLAIGGQFF. CDR3 sequence (DNA): TGTGCCAGCAGCTTGGATATCGGACTAGCTATAGGTGGGCAGTTCTTC.

The chain recombines TRBV11-1 with TRBJ2-2; D gene unclear. V was shortened by 0 bases and J by 4 bases, with 9 bases between the two germline ends. There are 15 residues in the CDR3. CDR1 SGHAT and CDR2 FQDESV come from the germline V gene (reference sequence). The CDR3 here is CASSLAHGSTGELFF. The DNA of the CDR3 is TGTGCCAGCAGCTTAGCGCATGGTTCCACCGGGGAGCTGTTTTTT.

Remarks on this clonotype: Lacking the conserved final phenylalanine or tryptophan, this CDR3 likely reflects a read error. This rearrangement joins TRBV11-2 to TRBJ2-1, with 7 bases fitting TRBD2. Germline V gives CDR1 SGHAT, CDR2 FQNNGV. The CDR3 consists of 14 residues. The CDR3 here is CASILAGTTNEQFL. The CDR3 DNA sequence: TGTGCCAGCATCTTAGCAGGGACTACCAATGAGCAGTTCCTC.

Comments on this clonotype: A much larger clone differs from this one at a single base, so this may be a read error. The CDR3 does not close with the conserved phenylalanine or tryptophan, likely indicating a read error. The chain combines TRBV6-5 with TRBJ2-2; no definite D call. Germline values: CDR1 MNHEY, CDR2 SVGAGI. Trimming shortened V by 4 bases and J by 1 base, and 10 bases separated the two germline ends. The CDR3 length is 15 residues. CDR3 coding DNA: TGTGCCAGCAGTTCTTATACTTTGAACACCGGGGAGCTGTTTTCT. Its translation: CASSSYTLNTGELFS.

In regard to this clonotype: The junction departs from germline at one end; a sequencing error may be responsible. The rearrangement uses TRBV11-2 and TRBJ2-3, with a tentative D call TRBD2 (6 bases). The germline V gene has CDR1 SGHAT and CDR2 FQNNGV. CDR3 length: 16 amino acids. The DNA of the CDR3 is TGTCCCAGCAGCTTAGGTGGCGGAACTAGCACAGATACTCAGTATTTT. It is translated as CPSSLGGGTSTDTQYF.

This clonotype rates as medium-sized. The chain has TRBV7-9 and TRBJ2-1, with D tentatively TRBD2 (5 bases). CDR1 is SEHNR and CDR2 is FQNEAQ in the germline V gene (reference sequence). The CDR3 covers 15 residues. Trimming pared 6 bases from V and 1 base from J, leaving 13 bases between. CDR3: CASRPASGSYNEQFF. As DNA, the CDR3 is TGTGCCAGCAGACCGGCAAGCGGTTCCTACAATGAGCAGTTCTTC.

As concerns this clonotype: No conserved phenylalanine or tryptophan is present at the end of the CDR3, so a read error is the likely explanation. The rearrangement uses TRBV11-1 and TRBJ2-2; 10 positions agree with TRBD2. This CDR3 has 17 residues. The trim removed 5 bases at V and 3 bases at J, leaving 9 bases unmatched. Germline assignment: CDR1 SGHAT and CDR2 FQDESV (reference sequence). The DNA of the CDR3 is TGTGCCAGCAGCCTCCCTAGCGGGAGAGATTACACCGGGGAGCTGTTTTCT. Its translation: CASSLPSGRDYTGELFS.

In regard to this clonotype: One junction end does not reproduce the germline sequence, and a read error may be involved. The chain employs TRBV11-2 and TRBJ1-1, with D maybe TRBD1 (6 bases). Germline V gene data show CDR1 as SGHAT and CDR2 as FQNNGV. The CDR3 runs 17 residues. CDR3 DNA sequence: TGTGCCAGCAGCTATAGTCGGCCGGGGGCCGGGAACGCTGAAGCTTTCTTT. Translating gives CASSYSRPGAGNAEAFF.

Remarks on this clonotype: The junction differs from germline at one of its ends, possibly a read error. This chain connects TRBV29-1 to TRBJ1-2; the match to TRBD1 covers 7 bases. The germline V gene has CDR1 SQVTM and CDR2 ANQGSEA. The CDR3 is made up of 14 amino acids. CDR3 sequence: CSVEDRQGGYGYAF. CDR3 bases: TGCAGCGTTGAAGACAGGCAGGGGGGCTATGGCTACGCCTTC.

The CDR3 DNA is TGTGCCAGCAGCTTAACGGGGGCGGCTGCTACGACCCAGTACTTC. This sequence encodes CASSLTGAAATTQYF. The chain uses TRBV7-9 and TRBJ2-5, with D perhaps assigned TRBD1 or TRBD2 (6 bases each). The CDR3 loop spans 15 amino acids. The V end was cut by 2 bases, the J end by 7 bases, with 17 bases between. The germline V gene has CDR1 SEHNR and CDR2 FQNEAQ (reference sequence).